What follows are 7 T cell receptor beta chains derived from one specimen sequenced in a study of vaccination and CD4 T cells after COVID-19. TCRdb independently ran MiXCR on the PCR reads; one entry per CDR3 protein. This table holds about 40,000 distinct CDR3 sequences, around 39% found once. Time point of the sample: late sampling 161 to 241 days after vaccination in a few convalescent patients. The specimen comprised CD4+ T cells from blood, sampled about 7 months after SARS-CoV-2 vaccination. These receptor sequences come from a human donor who had recovered from COVID-19.

The chain recombines TRBV19 with TRBJ1-6, with 7 bases lining up with TRBD1. Looked up from germline, CDR1 is LNHDA and CDR2 is SQIVND (reference sequence). J was trimmed by 10 bases and V by 4 bases; bases with no gene match: 4. The CDR3 consists of 13 residues. The CDR3 sequence: CASSRQGESPLHF. In DNA, the CDR3 is TGTGCCAGTAGTAGGCAGGGGGAATCACCCCTCCACTTT. Variable domain in full (rest from reference TRBV19 and TRBJ1-6): DGGITQSPKYLFRKEGQNVTLSCEQNLNHDAMYWYRQDPGQGLRLIYYSQIVNDFQKGDIAEGYSVSREKKESFPLTVTSAQKNPTAFYLCASSRQGESPLHFGNGTRLTVT.

The CDR3 reads CSARDRGGGSGRVNEQFF. The CDR3 nucleotides are TGCAGTGCTAGAGATAGAGGAGGCGGCAGCGGGAGGGTAAATGAGCAGTTCTTC. The V call is TRBV20-1, the J call TRBJ2-1, with 10 bases that match TRBD2. Germline V gives CDR1 DFQATT, CDR2 SNEGSKA (reference sequence). This CDR3 is built from 18 residues. V lost 0 bases to trimming and J lost 7 bases; unmatched junction nucleotides: 15.

In its sample, this clonotype was seen a few times. The chain joins TRBV6-1 to TRBJ2-1, with a possible D match to TRBD2 (5 bases). Germline CDR1 is MNHNS and CDR2 is SASEGT. This CDR3 comprises 15 residues. Trimming removed 4 bases at V and 2 bases at J, with 12 bases between. The CDR3 nucleotides are TGTGCCAGCAGTGTCGGAGCGGACCCCTACAATGAGCAGTTCTTC. Translating gives CASSVGADPYNEQFF.

The chain joins TRBV19 to TRBJ1-5; tentatively, D is TRBD1 (5 bases). The germline V gene encodes CDR1 LNHDA and CDR2 SQIVND (reference sequence). The germline V and J ends were trimmed by 3 bases and 6 bases, with 15 bases remaining between them. The CDR3 extends over 15 amino acids. CDR3 DNA sequence: TGTGCCAGTAGTATGTCTCCGGGGCGGGGTCAGCCCCAGCATTTT. Its translation: CASSMSPGRGQPQHF.

V and J are TRBV2 and TRBJ2-3, with unresolved D. CDR1 is SNHLY and CDR2 is FYNNEI in the germline V gene. The CDR3 has 13 amino acids. The V gene lost 3 bases and the J gene lost 3 bases, with 7 bases spanning the gap. The CDR3: CASSDYVTDTQYF. The CDR3 coding sequence is TGTGCCAGCAGTGATTACGTTACAGATACGCAGTATTTT.

The table lists this clonotype with a few counts. The chain has TRBV29-1 and TRBJ2-7; possibly TRBD1 for D (5 bases). V lost 6 bases to trimming and J lost 2 bases, with 17 bases between them. CDR1 is SQVTM and CDR2 is ANQGSEA in the germline V gene. This CDR3 has 14 amino acids. CDR3 residues: CSVRRQGITYEQYF. The CDR3, as DNA: TGCAGCGTAAGAAGGCAGGGAATAACCTACGAGCAGTACTTC.

The table lists this clonotype with a few counts. The CDR3 reads CASRQTGNQPQHF. The CDR3 nucleotides are TGTGCCAGTAGGCAGACAGGGAATCAGCCCCAGCATTTT. This chain connects TRBV19 to TRBJ1-5, with 7 bases fitting TRBD1. Germline V gene data show CDR1 as LNHDA and CDR2 as SQIVND (reference sequence). The CDR3 spans 13 residues. J gave up 4 bases and V 6 bases, and 3 bases lay outside the gene matches.